A selection of T cell receptor beta chains follows, all from one sample in a study of CD8+ T cells in alopecia areata. This table comes from immunoSEQ multiplex PCR, and its TCRdb copy is limited to in-frame clones, with some not included. The profile shows around 140,000 clones, approximately 49% of them singletons. The sample consisted of CD4+ T cells sorted from blood, taken at week 0. The receptor source for this set is a human donor with alopecia areata. Both conserved end residues are part of each CDR3. A D gene is named only where the DNA matches it firmly. Only some rows state a clone size, as once, few, many or a class for expanded clones.

>-|TRBV5-4|-|TRBJ2-1
TGTGCCAGCAGCAAAAATAGAGAGAGCTCCTACAATGAGCAGTTCTTC
CASSKNRESSYNEQFF
>-|TRBV4-2|-|TRBJ2-3
TGTGCCAGCAGCCAAGGGGATAGCGTAGGCACAGATACGCAGTATTTT
CASSQGDSVGTDTQYF
>-|TRBV7-2|few|TRBJ2-2
TGTGCCAGCAGCTTAGACGGGACCGGGGAGCTGTTTTTT
CASSLDGTGELFF
>TRBD1|TRBV30|few|TRBJ1-1
TGTGCCTATAGGACAGGCTGGAACACTGAAGCTTTCTTT
CAYRTGWNTEAFF
>-|TRBV13|-|TRBJ2-6
TGTGCCAGCAGCTTGGAAGGGGACCCCCTGGGGGCCAACGTCCTGACTTTC
CASSLEGDPLGANVLTF
>-|TRBV5-1|-|TRBJ1-2
TGCGCCAGCAGCACTCGGCCCCTGGAGGGCTACACCTTC
CASSTRPLEGYTF
>TRBD1|TRBV27|-|TRBJ2-7
TGTGCCAGCAGGCCGACAGGGTCATCCTACGAGCAGTACTTC
CASRPTGSSYEQYF
>-|TRBV27|-|TRBJ2-1
TGTGCCAGCCGAGACATAGGGCGAAATGAGCAGTTCTTC
CASRDIGRNEQFF
>-|TRBV29-1|once|TRBJ2-6
TGCAGCGTTGATACACCCCAGGAGTCTGGGGCCAACGTCCTGACTTTC
CSVDTPQESGANVLTF
>-|TRBV29-1|-|TRBJ1-2
TGCAGCGTTGACAGGGATGGCTACACCTTC
CSVDRDGYTF
>-|TRBV4-1|few|TRBJ1-1
TGCGCCAGCAGCCAGGGGTGGCAGGGTGAAGCTTTCTTT
CASSQGWQGEAFF
>TRBD1|TRBV7-9|few|TRBJ1-2
TGTGCCAGCAGCTTAGGGACAGGGAATGGCTACACCTTC
CASSLGTGNGYTF
>-|TRBV6-1|-|TRBJ1-2
TGTGCCAGCAGAGCCCTTTATGGCTACACCTTC
CASRALYGYTF
>TRBD1|TRBV10-3|few|TRBJ2-5
TGTGCCATCAGTGAGTCGGACAGGGAAGAGACCCAGTACTTC
CAISESDREETQYF
>-|TRBV14|-|TRBJ2-1
TGTGCCAGCAGCAACCGGTACAATGAGCAGTTCTTC
CASSNRYNEQFF
>-|TRBV29-1|-|TRBJ2-4
TGCAGCGTTGTAGCGAGATTGGCCCTTCTAGCCAAAAACATTCAGTACTTC
CSVVARLALLAKNIQYF
>-|TRBV14|-|TRBJ2-6
TGTGCCAGCAGCCTCGGGGCAGGATGGTCAGGGGCCAACGTCCTGACTTTC
CASSLGAGWSGANVLTF
>-|TRBV5-1|-|TRBJ2-7
TGCGCCAGCAGCTCGCAAACCCAGACGGAGCAGTACTTC
CASSSQTQTEQYF